One and the same sample provided the 27 T cell receptor beta chains below, sequenced in a study of control samples from healthy donors and cancer patients. TCRdb's copy holds only in-frame clones and misses some; the assay was immunoSEQ multiplex PCR. The sample includes some 120,000 clones, around 92% of them seen just once. The sample taken for sequencing was blood. The source of these receptors is a man aged 50-60 years in good health.

The chain couples TRBV6-6 to TRBJ1-1; D is possibly TRBD1 (5 bases). With 6 bases removed from V and 6 bases from J, the gap between germline ends came to 11 bases. The CDR3 covers 12 residues. CDR1 is MNHNY, CDR2 SVGAGI, per germline (reference sequence). The CDR3 bases are TGTGCCAGCAGGCTCCAGGGAGCTGAAGCTTTCTTT. The encoded protein is CASRLQGAEAFF.

This rearrangement joins TRBV3-1 (or the pseudogene TRBV3-2) to TRBJ2-3; D is unclear. The CDR3 totals 17 residues. Trimming removed 0 bases at V and 1 base at J, with 14 bases between. Looked up from germline, CDR1 is LGHDT and CDR2 is YNNKEL (reference sequence). CDR3 loop: CASSQDQNSHGTDTQYF. The CDR3 DNA reads as TGTGCCAGCAGCCAAGATCAGAATAGCCACGGCACAGATACGCAGTATTTT.

The chain couples TRBV10-1 to TRBJ2-7; D call uncertain. The V gene's germline CDR1 is WNHNN and CDR2 SYGVQD (reference sequence). CDR3 length: 13 amino acids. Trimming took off 0 bases at V and 3 bases at J, with 6 bases between the two ends. The CDR3 DNA reads as TGCGCCAGCAGTGAGTCCAAGGACTACGAGCAGTACTTC. It translates to CASSESKDYEQYF.

Turning to this clone: This sample includes further DNA sequences coding for the same CDR3. J is TRBJ1-1 and V is TRBV5-1, with a weak D call TRBD1 (6 bases). V was clipped by 5 bases and J by 1 base, with 6 bases between them. Germline loops: CDR1 SGHRS, CDR2 YFSETQ. This CDR3 is 12 amino acids long. The CDR3 coding sequence is TGCGCCAGCAGACAGGGGAACACTGAAGCTTTCTTT. Amino acid sequence: CASRQGNTEAFF.

V is TRBV19 and J is TRBJ1-3, with a weak D call TRBD1 (6 bases). This CDR3 contains 16 residues. V was shortened by 2 bases and J by 2 bases, with 13 bases between the two germline ends. The germline CDR1 and CDR2 sequences are LNHDA and SQIVND (reference sequence). The CDR3, as DNA: TGTGCCAGTAGTATATCAAGGGCAGGGGCTGGAAACACCATATATTTT. Amino acids: CASSISRAGAGNTIYF.

The chain uses TRBV14 and TRBJ2-5, with TRBD1 as a possible D gene (6 bases). The V and J ends lost 1 base and 7 bases respectively, with 13 bases between them. Per germline, CDR1 SGHDN and CDR2 FVKESK. The length of the CDR3 is 14 residues. CDR3 amino acids: CASSQGMGATTQYF. CDR3 coding DNA: TGTGCCAGCAGCCAAGGGATGGGGGCTACGACCCAGTACTTC. Using reference TRBV14 and TRBJ2-5 for the parts outside the CDR3, the full variable domain is EAGVTQFPSHSVIEKGQTVTLRCDPISGHDNLYWYRRVMGKEIKFLLHFVKESKQDESGMPNNRFLAERTGGTYSTLKVQPAELEDSGVYFCASSQGMGATTQYFGPGTRLLVL.

The chain is built from TRBV5-6 and TRBJ2-2; a possible D gene is TRBD2 (5 bases). Trimming stripped 4 bases from V and 2 bases from J, with 12 bases between. This CDR3 comprises 15 residues. Per the germline V gene, CDR1 is SGHDT and CDR2 is YYEEEE. The CDR3 reads CASSVRTPNTGELFF. In DNA, the CDR3 is TGTGCCAGCAGCGTGCGGACTCCCAACACCGGGGAGCTGTTTTTT.

The chain couples TRBV21-1 to TRBJ1-5; whether TRBD1, the table's D call, matches the DNA was not checked. TRBV21-1 is flagged as a pseudogene. The CDR3 runs 15 residues. Written as DNA, the CDR3 is TGTGCCAGCAGCACGACAGGGGGAGGCAATCAGCCCCAGCATTTT. This codes for CASSTTGGGNQPQHF.

This chain joins TRBV30 and TRBJ1-3; D ambiguous. The CDR3 loop spans 14 amino acids. V shed 0 bases and J shed 1 base, with 7 bases lying between them. From germline, CDR1 is GTSNPN and CDR2 SVGIG (reference sequence). CDR3 amino acids: CAWSVKGSGNTIYF. CDR3 nucleotide sequence: TGTGCCTGGAGTGTAAAGGGATCTGGAAACACCATATATTTT.

The chain carries TRBV10-2 and TRBJ1-2, with a weak D call TRBD1 (5 bases). Between the trimmed V and J ends, which lost 3 bases and 3 bases, there was a span of 20 bases. Per germline, CDR1 WSHSY and CDR2 SAAADI. The CDR3 is 17 amino acids. CDR3 DNA: TGCGCCAGCAGTGAAGGAGAGACTGGGGGGTTCGACTATGGCTACACCTTC. Protein sequence: CASSEGETGGFDYGYTF.

V and J are TRBV6-5 and TRBJ2-7; a weak D match, TRBD1 (5 bases). The V and J ends lost 2 bases and 5 bases respectively, with 19 bases between them. The CDR3 runs to 16 residues. CDR1 and CDR2 (germline): MNHEY, SVGAGI. Here the CDR3 DNA reads TGTGCCAGCAGTTACGGTGGTGTGGGGCTTAGAGACGAGCAGTACTTC. This sequence encodes CASSYGGVGLRDEQYF.

V is TRBV5-5 and J is TRBJ2-7, with D unclear. CDR3 length: 12 residues. Trimming shortened V by 4 bases and J by 4 bases, and 9 bases separated the two germline ends. The germline V gene encodes CDR1 SGHKS and CDR2 YYEKEE (reference sequence). CDR3 in amino acids: CASSPSGYEQYF. DNA for the CDR3: TGTGCCAGCAGCCCGTCTGGATACGAGCAGTACTTC. Variable domain in full (rest from reference TRBV5-5 and TRBJ2-7): DAGVTQSPTHLIKTRGQQVTLRCSPISGHKSVSWYQQVLGQGPQFIFQYYEKEERGRGNFPDRFSARQFPNYSSELNVNALLLGDSALYLCASSPSGYEQYFGPGTRLTVT.

This chain joins TRBV4-1 and TRBJ1-2; a weak D match, TRBD1 (5 bases). V was trimmed by 0 bases and J by 4 bases, leaving 12 bases between them. The germline V gene has CDR1 MGHRA and CDR2 YSYEKL. This CDR3 has 15 amino acids. CDR3 coding DNA: TGCGCCAGCAGCCAAGAACAGGCCCCCGTCTATGGCTACACCTTC. The encoded protein is CASSQEQAPVYGYTF.

This clone came up once. V is TRBV24-1 and J is TRBJ2-5, with TRBD1 as a possible D gene (5 bases). The germline V and J ends were trimmed by 0 bases and 1 base, with 11 bases remaining between them. The CDR3 has 16 amino acids. Germline lookup yields CDR1 KGHDR and CDR2 SFDVKD. CDR3 region: CATSDLGGHPQETQYF. CDR3 coding DNA: TGTGCCACCAGTGATTTGGGTGGACACCCCCAAGAGACCCAGTACTTC.

This chain uses TRBV5-1 with TRBJ1-6, with D perhaps TRBD1 (5 bases). Trimming stripped 0 bases from V and 6 bases from J, with 10 bases between. The germline V gene has CDR1 SGHRS and CDR2 YFSETQ. This CDR3 comprises 15 residues. CDR3 amino acids: CASSLAPGSNSPLHF. The CDR3 DNA is TGCGCCAGCAGCTTGGCCCCAGGGTCTAATTCACCCCTCCACTTT.

V usage is TRBV18 and J usage is TRBJ1-1, with D uncertain. This CDR3 contains 13 residues. In germline, CDR1 is KGHSH, CDR2 LQKENI. V lost 2 bases and J lost 0, with 4 bases in between. CDR3 DNA sequence: TGTGCCAGCTCACCAAGAGTGAACACTGAAGCTTTCTTT. Its translation is CASSPRVNTEAFF.

Only a few counts were recorded for this clone. J is TRBJ2-1 and V is TRBV10-3; D gene unclear. CDR1 is ENHRY and CDR2 is SYGVKD in the germline V gene. Trimming left V 2 bases short and J 7 bases short, with 3 bases between. This CDR3 spans 11 amino acids. The CDR3 region has the DNA TGTGCCATCAGTGAGCGGAATGAGCAGTTCTTC. It is translated as CAISERNEQFF.

The gene calls are TRBV11-2 and TRBJ1-6; perhaps TRBD1 as D (6 bases). Deletions cut 4 bases from V and 6 bases from J, with 16 bases between. CDR1 is SGHAT, CDR2 FQNNGV, per germline. This CDR3 is 16 amino acids long. The CDR3 here is CASSSSRGTVNSPLHF. CDR3 coding DNA: TGTGCCAGCAGCTCTAGTAGGGGGACGGTTAATTCACCCCTCCACTTT.

The chain uses TRBV20-1 and TRBJ2-7; D perhaps matches TRBD2 (5 bases). Trimming took 6 bases from V and 0 from J, leaving 6 bases between them. The CDR3 spans 11 residues. From germline, CDR1 is DFQATT and CDR2 SNEGSKA (reference sequence). The chain's CDR3 is CSARVSYEQYF. Here the CDR3 DNA reads TGCAGTGCGCGGGTCTCCTACGAGCAGTACTTC.

The chain couples TRBV7-9 to TRBJ2-3; 7 bases line up with TRBD2. The CDR3 is 16 residues long. CDR1 SEHNR and CDR2 FQNEAQ come from the germline V gene (reference sequence). V shed 4 bases and J 4 bases; nucleotides not matched to a gene: 11. The CDR3 sequence is CASSYVGGGISDTQYF. The DNA for the CDR3 is TGTGCCAGCAGCTACGTGGGCGGGGGTATATCAGATACGCAGTATTTT.

This clone turned up a few times. The chain carries TRBV4-1 and TRBJ1-2; 9 bases are shared with TRBD1. CDR1 is MGHRA, CDR2 YSYEKL, per germline. The junction had 7 bases not matched to a gene; V was cut back by 6 bases and J by 8 bases. The CDR3 runs to 13 residues. CDR3 loop: CASREQGARGYTF. CDR3 coding DNA: TGCGCCAGCAGAGAACAGGGGGCGAGGGGCTACACCTTC.

V usage is TRBV27 and J usage is TRBJ1-2; no definite D call. The CDR3 sequence is 13 residues long. Between the trimmed V and J ends, which lost 5 bases and 2 bases, there was a span of 9 bases. Germline values: CDR1 MNHEY, CDR2 SMNVEV (reference sequence). Here the CDR3 reads CASSPGSNYGYTF. In nucleotides, the CDR3 is TGTGCCAGCAGTCCCGGATCAAACTATGGCTACACCTTC.

The chain has TRBV24-1 and TRBJ2-1; the match to TRBD2 covers 13 bases. Germline CDR1 and CDR2: KGHDR and SFDVKD. The CDR3 is made up of 16 amino acids. The V and J ends lost 1 base and 7 bases, in that order; junction bases with no gene match: 3. CDR3 bases: TGTGCCACCAGTGATTTACTAGCGGGGGGGCAGAATGAGCAGTTCTTC. It codes for CATSDLLAGGQNEQFF.

This sequence joins TRBV29-1 and TRBJ2-1; 7 bases agree with TRBD2. Trimming removed 8 bases from V and 9 bases from J; junction bases left unmatched: 13. This CDR3 contains 13 residues. Germline V lookup: CDR1 SQVTM, CDR2 ANQGSEA. The CDR3 sequence: CSLGEGRVSEQFF. The CDR3 DNA reads as TGCAGCCTTGGGGAGGGTAGGGTCAGTGAGCAGTTCTTC.

This chain joins TRBV19 and TRBJ2-7; D uncertain. Per germline, CDR1 LNHDA and CDR2 SQIVND (reference sequence). This CDR3 comprises 12 residues. The V end lost 5 bases, the J end lost 2 bases, and 7 bases lay between the germline ends. In DNA, the CDR3 is TGTGCCAGTAGTCCACGTCCCTACGAGCAGTACTTC. Protein sequence: CASSPRPYEQYF.

The chain is built from TRBV30 and TRBJ2-6; D call uncertain. V was cut by 3 bases and J by 2 bases, with 5 bases left in between. This CDR3 region has 13 residues. Looked up from germline, CDR1 is GTSNPN and CDR2 is SVGIG (reference sequence). The CDR3 is CAWRIAGANVLTF. The CDR3 nucleotides read TGTGCCTGGAGGATAGCTGGGGCCAACGTCCTGACTTTC.

This chain connects TRBV6-2 or TRBV6-3 to TRBJ2-3; 12 bases align to TRBD2. The ends lost 4 bases at V and 5 bases at J; junction bases unmatched: 7. The CDR3 consists of 16 residues. Germline V CDR1 and CDR2: MNHEY, SVGEGT. The CDR3 loop is CASSSLAGGPQDTQYF. The CDR3 DNA sequence: TGTGCCAGCAGTTCCCTAGCGGGGGGGCCCCAAGATACGCAGTATTTT.